The 22 T cell receptor beta chains below all came from one sample that was sequenced in a study of T-cell memory formation after mild COVID-19. TCRdb processed the 5' RACE reads anew with MiXCR; each CDR3 protein has one entry. The sample lists hundreds of thousands of distinct CDR3 sequences, 15% to 20% occurring once. Input material: PBMCs or a T cell subset sorted from them (not recorded which). The receptors shown here come from an adult woman who had mild COVID-19 (a few samples of this study predate the infection). Cell type and time point are not known.

This clonotype was found a few times. The rearrangement links TRBV4-3 to TRBJ2-7; D remains ambiguous. V was cut by 4 bases and J by 0 bases, with 10 bases left in between. CDR1 LGHNA and CDR2 YSLEER come from the germline V gene. The CDR3 sequence is 14 residues long. CDR3 amino acids: CASSLSSLSYEQYF. As DNA, the CDR3 is TGCGCCAGCAGCCTCTCTAGTCTCTCCTACGAGCAGTACTTC.

This clonotype was seen just once. The chain joins TRBV6-6 to TRBJ1-1, with D possibly TRBD1 on 6 matching bases. Germline loops: CDR1 MNHNY, CDR2 SVGAGI (reference sequence). The CDR3 contains 16 residues. With 10 bases removed from V and 1 base from J, the gap between germline ends came to 22 bases. CDR3: CATEAGFGGGNTEAFF. The CDR3 coding sequence is TGTGCCACTGAGGCAGGCTTTGGAGGGGGGAACACTGAAGCTTTCTTT.

This clonotype has only a few counts. V gene TRBV12-3 or TRBV12-4 combines with J gene TRBJ1-1, with D perhaps TRBD1 (5 bases). Trimming left V 6 bases short and J 1 base short, with 15 bases between. CDR3 length: 15 amino acids. CDR3 region: CASSPGGTANTEAFF. The DNA for the CDR3 is TGTGCCAGCAGCCCGGGAGGGACGGCGAACACTGAAGCTTTCTTT.

V and J are TRBV29-1 and TRBJ1-1, with D uncertain. V dropped 3 bases and J dropped 2 bases, with 16 bases sitting between them. Germline lookup yields CDR1 SQVTM and CDR2 ANQGSEA. The CDR3 is 15 residues long. The chain's CDR3 is CSVEGRSFGNTEAFF. CDR3 coding DNA: TGCAGCGTTGAGGGCAGGTCGTTTGGAAACACTGAAGCTTTCTTT. Based on the CDR3 plus reference TRBV29-1 and TRBJ1-1, the full variable domain is SAVISQKPSRDICQRGTSLTIQCQVDSQVTMMFWYRQQPGQSLTLIATANQGSEATYESGFVIDKFPISRPNLTFSTLTVSNMSPEDSSIYLCSVEGRSFGNTEAFFGQGTRLTVV.

This clonotype has a handful of counts. The chain recombines TRBV9 with TRBJ2-5; 8 bases are a match to TRBD1. J was trimmed by 5 bases and V by 4 bases; bases with no gene match: 10. CDR1 is SGDLS and CDR2 is YYNGEE in the germline V gene. The length of the CDR3 is 15 residues. The CDR3 DNA follows: TGTGCCAGCAGCCCCGCGGGACAGGTCGTTGAGACCCAGTACTTC. This gives the protein CASSPAGQVVETQYF.

The CDR3, as DNA: TGCAGTGCTAGAGCCGGAACAGGTTCTAAACAGCCCCAGCATTTT. As protein: CSARAGTGSKQPQHF. The V and J genes are TRBV20-1 and TRBJ1-5; perhaps TRBD1 as D (5 bases). In germline, CDR1 is DFQATT, CDR2 SNEGSKA (reference sequence). This CDR3 is built from 15 residues. V lost 1 base and J lost 7, with 17 bases in between.

This clonotype was counted only a few times. The chain uses TRBV12-3 or TRBV12-4 and TRBJ2-2; weak D call: TRBD1 (5 bases). The CDR3 sequence is 14 residues long. V was pared by 7 bases and J by 1 base, with 10 bases between. The CDR3 nucleotides are TGTGCCAGCACGTCTACAGGGAACACCGGGGAGCTGTTTTTT. This sequence encodes CASTSTGNTGELFF.

This chain uses TRBV2 with TRBJ2-1; D ambiguous. CDR3 length: 14 amino acids. Germline lookup yields CDR1 SNHLY and CDR2 FYNNEI. Trimming removed 7 bases from V and 0 bases from J, with 10 bases in between. The CDR3 DNA reads as TGTGCCAGCACAGGCTTTAGCTCCTACAATGAGCAGTTCTTC. Amino acids: CASTGFSSYNEQFF.

This chain links TRBV24-1 with TRBJ2-2; perhaps TRBD1 as D (5 bases). Per germline, CDR1 KGHDR and CDR2 SFDVKD. This CDR3 comprises 16 residues. V lost 4 bases and J 6 bases, leaving 17 bases between the germline ends. The CDR3, as DNA: TGTGCCACCAGTGACTCAGGGTGGAACATGGCCGGGGAGCTGTTTTTT. It translates to CATSDSGWNMAGELFF.

The genes are TRBV11-2 and TRBJ1-1, with TRBD1 as a possible D gene (5 bases). The V and J ends lost 7 bases and 10 bases respectively, with 22 bases between them. The CDR3 extends over 14 amino acids. Germline-derived CDR1 and CDR2 are SGHAT and FQNNGV. Here the CDR3 reads CASTHIGRAGGAFF. Written as DNA, the CDR3 is TGTGCCAGCACCCACATTGGTAGGGCTGGGGGAGCTTTCTTT.

This clonotype was counted once. The chain has TRBV9 and TRBJ2-4, with 8 bases that match TRBD2. The length of the CDR3 is 17 residues. Germline-derived CDR1 and CDR2 are SGDLS and YYNGEE. V lost 4 bases to trimming and J lost 4 bases; unmatched junction nucleotides: 13. This CDR3 is CASSPQGGGGIKNIQYF. DNA for the CDR3: TGTGCCAGCAGCCCTCAAGGTGGCGGGGGGATAAAAAACATTCAGTACTTC.

This sequence joins TRBV30 and TRBJ2-6; no firm D call. Trimming pared 3 bases from V and 1 base from J, leaving 10 bases between. The CDR3 length is 15 residues. Per the germline V gene, CDR1 is GTSNPN and CDR2 is SVGIG (reference sequence). CDR3 loop: CAWSREVSGANVLTF. The CDR3 DNA follows: TGTGCCTGGAGCCGAGAAGTATCTGGGGCCAACGTCCTGACTTTC.

In its sample, this clonotype was seen a few times. The chain carries TRBV13 and TRBJ2-7, with D hard to call. This CDR3 has 13 amino acids. Germline V gene lookup returns CDR1 PRHDT and CDR2 FYEKMQ (reference sequence). The V gene lost 5 bases and the J gene lost 2 bases, with 10 bases spanning the gap. The CDR3 sequence is CASSKVRAYEQYF. The CDR3 nucleotides are TGTGCCAGCAGCAAAGTTAGGGCCTACGAGCAGTACTTC.

The V call is TRBV15, the J call TRBJ2-1, with D tentatively TRBD2 (6 bases). The CDR3 is 14 residues long. V was clipped by 3 bases and J by 6 bases, with 12 bases between them. Germline CDR1 LNHNV, CDR2 YYDKDF (reference sequence). In DNA, the CDR3 is TGTGCCACCAGCAGGGGGGGAACCCCCAATGAGCAGTTCTTC. This encodes CATSRGGTPNEQFF.

CDR3 in DNA: TGTGCCAGCAGTTTAGAAGGGTTCTGGGTGACCACTGAAGCTTTCTTT. It encodes CASSLEGFWVTTEAFF. The chain has TRBV12-3 or TRBV12-4 and TRBJ1-1, with D unresolved. The CDR3 sequence is 16 residues long. V lost 1 base and J lost 4, with 16 bases in between.

The chain couples TRBV12-3 or TRBV12-4 to TRBJ2-1; 7 positions agree with TRBD2. The CDR3 runs to 14 residues. The junction had 3 bases not matched to a gene; V was cut back by 2 bases and J by 5 bases. CDR3 sequence reads: CASSLSGTDNEQFF. For the CDR3, the DNA is TGTGCCAGCAGTTTAAGCGGGACTGACAATGAGCAGTTCTTC.

The chain has TRBV30 and TRBJ2-3, with D perhaps TRBD1 (5 bases). The germline V gene has CDR1 GTSNPN and CDR2 SVGIG (reference sequence). V gave up 4 bases and J gave up 0 bases, with 14 bases separating them. This CDR3 is 15 amino acids long. This CDR3 reads CAWKTTGISTDTQYF. For the CDR3, the DNA is TGTGCCTGGAAGACCACAGGAATAAGCACAGATACGCAGTATTTT.

The rearrangement uses TRBV11-2 and TRBJ1-1; possible D gene TRBD1, 5 bases. This CDR3 comprises 13 residues. V lost 5 bases, J lost 5 bases, and 12 bases lay in between. Germline V CDR1 and CDR2: SGHAT, FQNNGV. CDR3 region: CASSQGWGTEAFF. The CDR3 DNA follows: TGTGCCAGCAGCCAGGGTTGGGGGACTGAAGCTTTCTTT.

This clonotype occurred many times. The V call is TRBV6-2 or TRBV6-3, the J call TRBJ1-1; D might be TRBD1 (5 bases). The CDR3 length is 16 residues. V was clipped by 5 bases and J by 0 bases, with 16 bases between them. CDR1 MNHEY and CDR2 SVGEGT come from the germline V gene. CDR3 residues: CASSRALQVMNTEAFF. CDR3 DNA sequence: TGTGCCAGCAGTCGCGCCTTACAGGTCATGAACACTGAAGCTTTCTTT.

This clonotype was detected many times. The chain has TRBV4-1 and TRBJ1-5, with D possibly TRBD1 on 5 matching bases. Trimming stripped 5 bases from V and 9 bases from J, with 11 bases between. Germline CDR1 and CDR2: MGHRA and YSYEKL. This CDR3 has 12 residues. The CDR3 loop is CASSGSGGPQHF. CDR3 nucleotides: TGCGCCAGCAGCGGATCCGGGGGGCCCCAGCATTTT.

This clonotype showed up just a few times. The rearrangement joins TRBV15 to TRBJ2-2; 10 bases are a match to TRBD2. Germline CDR1 and CDR2: LNHNV and YYDKDF (reference sequence). V gave up 0 bases and J gave up 5 bases; unmatched junction bases: 9. The CDR3 covers 18 residues. The CDR3 here is CATSRDLGLAGVTGELFF. In DNA, the CDR3 is TGTGCCACCAGCAGAGATCTCGGGCTAGCGGGAGTGACCGGGGAGCTGTTTTTT. Combining the CDR3 with reference TRBV15 and TRBJ2-2 gives the whole variable domain DAMVIQNPRYQVTQFGKPVTLSCSQTLNHNVMYWYQQKSSQAPKLLFHYYDKDFNNEADTPDNFQSRRPNTSFCFLDIRSPGLGDTAMYLCATSRDLGLAGVTGELFFGEGSRLTVL.

The CDR3: CATSLGNRNEQFF. CDR3 DNA: TGTGCCACCAGTTTGGGGAATAGGAATGAGCAGTTCTTC. The chain has TRBV24-1 and TRBJ2-1, with D unclear. The CDR3 consists of 13 residues. From germline, CDR1 is KGHDR and CDR2 SFDVKD. V lost 6 bases and J 7 bases, leaving 12 bases between the germline ends.